The clone carrying this T cell receptor (beta chain) was detected a few times. The antigen remains unidentified. This sample is drawn from a study of circulating CD8 cells and anti-PD-1 response in melanoma. General study findings and limits: Patients included both untreated and previously treated individuals.

TCR libraries were prepared from around 15 ng of total RNA with the QIAseq Immune Repertoire TCR panel. TCRdb reprocessed the reads with MiXCR, giving one entry per CDR3 protein. The data show approximately 1,300 distinct CDR3 sequences, with around 9.3% seen just once and 14% held by the top ten. Four subsets defined by PD-1 and/or TIGIT were sorted from live CD3+CD8+TCRalphabeta+ cells. Germline V gives CDR1 DFQATT, CDR2 SNEGSKA (reference sequence). CDR3 length equals 14 residues. The V segment lost 0 bases and the J segment 5 bases; nucleotides outside the gene matches: 5. Sequences were derived from CD8+ T cells from PBMCs, sampled at baseline or after one month of anti-PD-1 therapy (not recorded which). The receptor was isolated from a human donor with melanoma. This chain uses TRBV20-1 with TRBJ2-7; TRBD2 aligns across 9 bases. CDR3 loop: CSARDGGGDHEQYF. The CDR3 DNA follows: TGCAGTGCTAGAGACGGCGGGGGGGACCACGAGCAGTACTTC.